The entry below describes one T cell receptor beta chain. The CDR3 is made up of 12 amino acids. The V end was cut by 7 bases, the J end by 11 bases, with 15 bases between. Germline-derived CDR1 and CDR2 are MNHNY and SVGAGI (reference sequence). The protocol was immunoSEQ multiplex PCR, while the TCRdb copy is restricted to in-frame clones and leaves out a portion. The data hold around 50,000 clones, with around nine tenths observed a single time. These data originate in a study of T cell changes during pregnancy in multiple sclerosis. The sequencing used peripheral blood, collected in the first trimester of pregnancy. The source is a female donor with multiple sclerosis, enrolled in a pregnancy study. The V gene is TRBV6-6, the J gene TRBJ1-5, with D possibly being TRBD1 (5 bases). The chain's CDR3 is CASTFNQGAQHF. The CDR3 nucleotides are TGTGCCAGCACCTTCAACCAGGGTGCCCAGCATTTT.